Many counts were recorded for the clone carrying this T cell receptor (beta chain). Its antigen is undetermined. The sample originates from a study of CD8+CD57+ T cells in acquired aplastic anemia. On the study more broadly: Mean DNA quantity obtained from sorted CD4+ and CD8+ cells was 3.2 ug.

Sequenced patients had shown CD8+CD57+ cell expansion by flow cytometry. A severe acquired aplastic anemia diagnosis applied to all patients. No patient had been given any therapy when blood was sampled. V lost 1 base and J lost 2, with 13 bases in between. This CDR3 comprises 16 residues. The V gene's germline CDR1 is SGHKS and CDR2 YYEKEE (reference sequence). Study results and caveats: There were 25 to 35 CD8+ CDR3 sequences that occurred in both patients and controls.

Template material for TCR beta VDJ and CDR3 profiling consisted of genomic DNA. TCRdb reanalysed the reads using MiXCR and keeps one entry per CDR3 protein. Of around 220,000 distinct CDR3 sequences in the sample, about half were seen once. V usage is TRBV5-5 and J usage is TRBJ2-1; D may be TRBD1 or TRBD2 (6 bases each). This TCR came from a human donor with aplastic anemia. The sequenced sample was sorted CD4+, CD8+, or CD8+CD57+ T cells (not recorded which) from PBMCs. The DNA for the CDR3 is TGTGCCAGCAGCTTGTTGGGGGGCCTCACCTACAATGAGCAGTTCTTC. Amino acids: CASSLLGGLTYNEQFF.